This T cell receptor (beta chain) was sequenced for a study of cytotoxic CD8 clonotypes in ibrutinib-treated CLL (dated by TCRdb to 2020 to 2023). Concerning the study at large: In this cohort, around 15 patients were treatment-naive and under 13 were relapsed/refractory, while 17 to 18 had unmutated IGHV. Responses were partial in some 24 patients and complete in 2; after median approximately 69 months follow-up, around 15 stayed in remission and roughly twelve progressed. Samples at response were collected after a median of about 11 months of treatment, with a range of roughly 6 to 40 months. On average, each sample yielded hundreds of thousands of productive templates and 94,082 productive rearrangements. Longitudinal samples were obtainable from about 30% of the roughly 90 participants in the trial. Cryopreserved peripheral blood mononuclear cells were collected before treatment, at response, and at either disease progression or sustained remission. Patients were still on ibrutinib when every remission and progressive disease sample was collected.

Taken from cysteine to phenylalanine, the CDR3 has 14 residues. The retained sequence is limited to the CDR3, 42 bases, with the frame set at the first base. Via the germline V gene, CDR1 is SGHRS and CDR2 YFSETQ. The trim is 9 bases for V and 0 bases for J, with a gap of 14 bases between the germline ends. This clone has just one count. Its specific antigen is unknown. No clone much larger than this one lies a single base away; base qualities are absent. On a MiSeq, deep resolution sequencing aimed for a depth between 1 in 1 million and 1 in 200,000 T cells, with each clonotype covered approximately 10x on average. TCR beta libraries were generated with the immunoSEQ hsTCRB Kit. As for the authors' bioinformatics: ImmunoSEQ Data Assistant and ImmunoSEQ Analyzer were used for data analysis, and V, D and J genes were assigned according to IMGT definitions. Clonality, with values ranging from 0 to 1, was calculated as one minus the normalized Shannon entropy of productive rearrangement frequencies. Only overrepresented clonotypes making up at least 0.05% of each patient's repertoire were included in the public clonotype analysis. About twelve repertoires from age-matched healthy donors, obtained from immuneACCESS, served as clonality controls. This immuneACCESS table, as held by TCRdb, lists in-frame sequences with V and J called but not all clones. Of the missing ones, under half trace to an unresolved V gene in checked studies; the others have no known cause. The V and J calls and clone size are taken from that table; D and trimming were inferred from the DNA. In all, the sample holds just under 70,000 clones, and approximately 71% of those were seen once. Around 5.7% of the sample is held by the ten biggest clonotypes.

The investigation overall reported the following: Clonality rose at ibrutinib response, remained stable during sustained remission, and dropped back toward baseline at progression. At baseline, clonality was higher than in age-matched healthy donors and showed a strong correlation with circulating CD8+ T-cell counts. Sampling times were not matched between patients in sustained remission and patients whose disease was progressing, and lymph node repertoires were not examined. Public clonotypes were rare and either shrank or stayed stable during treatment, and the rise in clonality at ibrutinib response reflected expansion of private clonotypes.

In light of the paper, this sample's time point label describes: roughly 12 months on ibrutinib. For TCR beta library preparation, roughly 2.2 micrograms of genomic DNA was extracted from cryopreserved PBMCs. High-throughput TCR beta sequencing was performed on longitudinal blood samples from CLL patients receiving ibrutinib monotherapy. Patients were enrolled in a phase 2 open-label single-center ibrutinib monotherapy trial. The rearranged segments are TRBV5-1 and TRBJ2-3; the D gene is not confidently resolved. This material consisted of PBMCs, taken after 12 months of ibrutinib treatment. This sequence was found in a human donor with chronic lymphocytic leukemia. The DNA sequence is TGCGCCACCCGGGCTGAGTCTAGCACAGATACGCAGTATTTT. It translates to CATRAESSTDTQYF.